This record looks at one T cell receptor beta chain sequence and its context. This CDR3 has 13 amino acids. The V and J ends lost 4 bases and 1 base respectively, with 8 bases between them. Germline V CDR1 and CDR2: SGHNT, YYREEE (reference sequence). This specimen comes from a study of shared clonotypes between healthy human individuals. The method was immunoSEQ multiplex PCR; TCRdb's version includes in-frame clones alone and lacks a portion of them. Of roughly 2 million clones listed, around 96% were seen once; the top ten hold 0.85% to 1.3%. Positively selected for CCR7, the CD45RO-negative cells used as naive CD8 cells excluded terminally differentiated effector memory CD45RA+ cells.

Source material: naive CD8+ T cells sorted from blood. The chain joins TRBV5-4 to TRBJ1-1, with D unresolved. The receptor was derived from a man aged 18-30 years in good health. CDR3 coding DNA: TGTGCCAGCAGCCTTTCACAGAACACTGAAGCTTTCTTT. Residues: CASSLSQNTEAFF.